The clone carrying this TCR beta chain was seen ten or more times. Using immunoSEQ multiplex PCR, the repertoire was profiled, and TCRdb retains in-frame clones only, with some absent. The data contain about 210,000 clones, over 75% of them singletons. The data derive from a study of blood T cell repertoires in COVID-19. The TCR was taken from a man aged 25-45 years with acute COVID-19. Input material: PBMCs or T cells enriched from blood (not recorded which).

CDR3 coding DNA: TGTGCCAGCAGCTTGGCAGGCTCCTCTGGAAACACCATATATTTT. Translating gives CASSLAGSSGNTIYF. This sequence joins TRBV5-4 and TRBJ1-3; D remains ambiguous. Germline values: CDR1 SGHNT, CDR2 YYREEE (reference sequence). CDR3 length: 15 residues. V was trimmed by 0 bases and J by 0 bases, leaving 7 bases between them.